The 25 T cell receptor beta chains below were found in one sample sequenced in a study of CD8 T cells in ankylosing spondylitis. TCRdb redid the calling of the 5' RACE reads with MiXCR, one entry per CDR3 protein. The sample records 150,000 to 200,000 distinct CDR3 sequences, about 32% being singletons. Sample: synovial fluid, either unsorted or a sorted T cell fraction (not recorded which). The receptors come from a male donor with ankylosing spondylitis.

The CDR3 loop reads CASSLGSKLNYGYTF. CDR3 bases: TGTGCCAGCAGCTTGGGGAGTAAGCTTAACTATGGCTACACCTTC. V is TRBV7-2 and J is TRBJ1-2; D ambiguous. The CDR3 totals 15 residues. Trimming shortened V by 3 bases and J by 1 base, and 12 bases separated the two germline ends. In germline, CDR1 is SGHTA, CDR2 FQGNSA.

A few counts support this clonotype. The genes are TRBV5-5 and TRBJ2-1; D unclear. Trimming took off 4 bases at V and 6 bases at J, with 11 bases between the two ends. The CDR3 consists of 13 residues. Germline assignment: CDR1 SGHKS and CDR2 YYEKEE (reference sequence). DNA for the CDR3: TGTGCCAGCAGCCTAGGGCCGGGCAATGAGCAGTTCTTC. It codes for CASSLGPGNEQFF.

This clonotype came up a few times. Here the CDR3 reads CASSPWTSGGPNEQFF. For the CDR3, the DNA is TGTGCCAGCAGCCCCTGGACTAGCGGGGGACCAAATGAGCAGTTCTTC. This chain connects TRBV7-3 to TRBJ2-1; 13 bases match TRBD2. Germline V gene data show CDR1 as SGHTA and CDR2 as FQGTGA. The CDR3 extends over 16 amino acids. Trimming took 5 bases from V and 7 from J; bases not matched to a gene: 8.

The rearrangement joins TRBV20-1 to TRBJ1-1; D not resolved. Trimming took 5 bases from V and 1 from J, leaving 11 bases between them. The CDR3 runs to 13 residues. Germline lookup yields CDR1 DFQATT and CDR2 SNEGSKA (reference sequence). CDR3 residues: CSARPGQNTEAFF. The CDR3 DNA sequence: TGCAGTGCTCGCCCCGGGCAGAACACTGAAGCTTTCTTT.

This clonotype was seen repeatedly, ten times or more. The chain employs TRBV29-1 and TRBJ2-7; 9 positions agree with TRBD1. Germline V gene sequence: CDR1 SQVTM, CDR2 ANQGSEA. The CDR3 is made up of 14 amino acids. J lost 4 bases, V lost 7 bases, and 11 bases had no gene match. CDR3 loop: CSASGGTGNYEQYF. CDR3 DNA sequence: TGCAGCGCCAGTGGCGGGACAGGGAATTACGAGCAGTACTTC.

This clonotype came up many times. CDR3 in DNA: TGCAGTGCTAGCCCAATAATTCTAGCGGGAGGGGGGCGCGCCGAGCAGTACTTC. Its translation: CSASPIILAGGGRAEQYF. The rearrangement joins TRBV20-1 to TRBJ2-7; TRBD2 matches 12 bases. Germline values: CDR1 DFQATT, CDR2 SNEGSKA (reference sequence). The trim removed 3 bases at V and 6 bases at J, leaving 18 bases unmatched. The CDR3 covers 18 residues.

This clonotype was seen a handful of times. J is TRBJ2-5 and V is TRBV5-6; TRBD2 agrees at 9 bases. V dropped 0 bases and J dropped 9; count of bases not matched to a gene: 6. CDR1 is SGHDT and CDR2 is YYEEEE in the germline V gene. This CDR3 has 14 amino acids. The CDR3 nucleotides read TGTGCCAGCAGCTTGGAGGCTAGCGGGAAGTCCCAGTACTTC. It specifies CASSLEASGKSQYF.

V gene TRBV19 combines with J gene TRBJ2-1; TRBD1 aligns across 11 bases. The V segment lost 5 bases and the J segment 4 bases; nucleotides outside the gene matches: 4. The CDR3 is 15 amino acids. Germline assignment: CDR1 LNHDA and CDR2 SQIVND (reference sequence). DNA for the CDR3: TGTGCCAGTAGTTTGGACAGGGGGCGGTACAATGAGCAGTTCTTC. Its protein product is CASSLDRGRYNEQFF.

This CDR3 reads CASSLGVWETQYF. CDR3 sequence (DNA): TGTGCCAGCAGCTTAGGAGTTTGGGAGACCCAGTACTTC. This chain connects TRBV7-6 to TRBJ2-5; no reliable D call. This CDR3 is 13 amino acids long. V lost 1 base, J lost 5 bases, and 8 bases lay in between. The germline V gene has CDR1 SGHVS and CDR2 FNYEAQ.

The chain combines TRBV29-1 with TRBJ2-1; 12 bases map to TRBD2. V was pared by 1 base and J by 7 bases, with 5 bases of the junction left unmatched. The CDR3 length is 15 residues. Germline V gives CDR1 SQVTM, CDR2 ANQGSEA. The CDR3 nucleotides are TGCAGCGTTGAAGTGGCTAGCGGGGGGGTAAATGAGCAGTTCTTC. It yields the protein CSVEVASGGVNEQFF.

The chain carries TRBV2 and TRBJ2-1; the match to TRBD2 covers 11 bases. V shed 6 bases, J shed 8 bases, and the junction held 9 bases outside the gene matches. The CDR3 runs to 15 residues. Germline CDR1 SNHLY, CDR2 FYNNEI. CDR3 nucleotides: TGTGCCAGCAGGGCAACTAGCGGGAGAGTCTATGAGCAGTTCTTC. The encoded protein is CASRATSGRVYEQFF.

V gene TRBV7-2 combines with J gene TRBJ1-1, with 9 bases that match TRBD1. CDR1 and CDR2 from the germline V gene are SGHTA and FQGNSA. The length of the CDR3 is 15 residues. V dropped 5 bases and J dropped 1; count of bases not matched to a gene: 5. CDR3 residues: CASSALQGANTEAFF. The CDR3 nucleotides read TGTGCCAGCAGCGCCCTACAGGGGGCGAACACTGAAGCTTTCTTT.

The chain is built from TRBV10-3 and TRBJ1-1, with D uncertain. The CDR3 length is 13 residues. The germline CDR1 and CDR2 sequences are ENHRY and SYGVKD. The germline V and J ends were trimmed by 4 bases and 1 base, with 7 bases remaining between them. As DNA, the CDR3 is TGTGCCATCAGTGCTGTACCGAACACTGAAGCTTTCTTT. It encodes CAISAVPNTEAFF.

This clonotype was seen a handful of times. The chain joins TRBV3-1 to TRBJ1-1, with D possibly being TRBD1 (5 bases). Germline V gene sequence: CDR1 LGHDT, CDR2 YNNKEL (reference sequence). Trimming shortened V by 0 bases and J by 10 bases, and 12 bases separated the two germline ends. The CDR3 covers 13 residues. The CDR3 sequence: CASSQETGRGAFF. The DNA of the CDR3 is TGTGCCAGCAGCCAAGAGACGGGGCGCGGAGCTTTCTTT.

The chain employs TRBV30 and TRBJ1-4; D remains unclear. Germline assignment: CDR1 GTSNPN and CDR2 SVGIG (reference sequence). V was cut by 4 bases and J by 7 bases, with 16 bases left in between. The CDR3 is 14 residues long. CDR3 loop: CAWKPALMSEKLFF. In nucleotides, the CDR3 is TGTGCCTGGAAACCAGCCCTTATGAGTGAAAAACTGTTTTTT.

V gene TRBV6-5 combines with J gene TRBJ1-2, with 9 positions matching TRBD1. CDR1 and CDR2 (germline): MNHEY, SVGAGI. With V trimmed by 8 bases and J by 7 bases, 5 bases remained unmatched. The CDR3 loop spans 12 amino acids. The CDR3 nucleotides read TGTGCCAGCGCACAGGGGGCGCGTGGCTACACCTTC. The encoded protein is CASAQGARGYTF.

This clonotype was observed a few times. The V gene is TRBV11-2, the J gene TRBJ1-1; D might be TRBD1 (5 bases). V shed 3 bases and J shed 6 bases, with 14 bases lying between them. Germline V gene sequence: CDR1 SGHAT, CDR2 FQNNGV. The CDR3 is 14 residues long. The CDR3 spells CASSFGREMAEAFF. CDR3 sequence (DNA): TGTGCCAGCAGCTTTGGCAGGGAGATGGCTGAAGCTTTCTTT.

This clonotype was seen more than once but under ten times. Germline and junction disagree at one end, which may indicate a read error. The J gene is TRBJ1-2, the V gene TRBV5-1, with TRBD1 matching over 11 bases. CDR3 length equals 18 residues. Germline V CDR1 and CDR2: SGHRS, YFSETQ. CDR3: CASSLNPGQGESSYDYTF. The CDR3 DNA reads as TGCGCCAGCAGCTTGAACCCGGGACAGGGGGAGTCATCCTATGACTACACCTTT.

The gene calls are TRBV7-3 and TRBJ2-3, with D uncertain. Matching the DNA end better, TRBJ1-5 makes the J call doubtful. This CDR3 is built from 17 residues. The germline CDR1 and CDR2 sequences are SGHTA and FQGTGA. The CDR3 protein is CASSAGLADPLGNTQHF. The CDR3 DNA sequence: TGTGCCAGCAGCGCTGGACTAGCGGACCCTCTTGGGAATACGCAGCATTTT.

This clonotype was observed a few times. CDR3 bases: TGTGCCACCAGGACTAGCGGTTACGGGACCCAGTACTTC. It is translated as CATRTSGYGTQYF. This chain links TRBV12-3 or TRBV12-4 with TRBJ2-5; 10 nucleotides match TRBD2. Trimming at V came to 10 bases and at J to 7 bases, leaving 9 bases not matched to a gene. This CDR3 has 13 amino acids.

CDR3 bases: TGCAGCGCCACGGGACAAGGGACTTACAATGAGCAGTTCTTC. As protein: CSATGQGTYNEQFF. V is TRBV29-1 and J is TRBJ2-1; possibly TRBD1 or TRBD2 for D (6 bases each). The CDR3 covers 14 residues. V was clipped by 7 bases and J by 4 bases, with 17 bases between them. The germline CDR1 and CDR2 sequences are SQVTM and ANQGSEA.

Only a few counts were recorded for this clonotype. The chain uses TRBV29-1 and TRBJ1-1, with 7 bases fitting TRBD1. Germline V gene sequence: CDR1 SQVTM, CDR2 ANQGSEA. The junction had 4 bases not matched to a gene; V was cut back by 0 bases and J by 6 bases. This CDR3 is built from 13 residues. For the CDR3, the DNA is TGCAGCGTTGAAGATCGACAGGGCTCTGAAGCTTTCTTT. This sequence encodes CSVEDRQGSEAFF.

This clonotype was recorded only once. The V call is TRBV20-1, the J call TRBJ1-1; 10 bases are shared with TRBD1. Germline lookup yields CDR1 DFQATT and CDR2 SNEGSKA (reference sequence). The CDR3 totals 13 residues. The V segment lost 3 bases and the J segment 7 bases; nucleotides outside the gene matches: 5. CDR3 sequence reads: CSARHGQGGEAFF. The DNA for the CDR3 is TGCAGTGCTAGGCACGGACAGGGGGGTGAAGCTTTCTTT.

This clonotype was seen only a few times. The chain combines TRBV12-3 or TRBV12-4 with TRBJ2-7; 9 nucleotides match TRBD1. The CDR3 is 15 residues long. V lost 4 bases, J lost 7 bases, and 11 bases stayed unmatched. DNA for the CDR3: TGTGCCAGCAGTTCAGTCGACAGGGGGTTCCGGGAGCAGTACTTC. Amino acids: CASSSVDRGFREQYF.

V usage is TRBV18 and J usage is TRBJ1-6; no firm D call. V lost 0 bases and J 9 bases, leaving 15 bases between the germline ends. In germline, CDR1 is KGHSH, CDR2 LQKENI. The CDR3 has 16 amino acids. The CDR3 coding sequence is TGTGCCAGCTCACCACCGAGCAAGAGAGCGGGTTCACCCCTCCACTTT. Encoded protein: CASSPPSKRAGSPLHF.